These T cell receptor beta chains were read from a single sample in a study of T-cell memory formation after mild COVID-19. TCRdb recomputed calls from the 5' RACE reads with MiXCR, one row per CDR3 protein. The sample lists over 400,000 distinct CDR3 sequences, about 25% occurring once. Sequencing was performed on PBMCs or a T cell subset sorted from them (not recorded which). These receptor sequences come from an adult woman who had mild COVID-19 (a few samples of this study predate the infection). Cell type and time point are not known. Both conserved end residues are part of each CDR3. A D gene is named only where the DNA matches it firmly. Clone size, where shown, is once, few, many, or a class for clones that have expanded.

length: 15; J: TRBJ2-3; size: .; D: .; V: TRBV7-7; CDR3: CASSLAPTGKDTQYF; DNA: TGTGCCAGCAGCTTAGCGCCGACTGGGAAAGATACGCAGTATTTT
length: 16; J: TRBJ2-7; size: .; D: TRBD1; V: TRBV5-1; CDR3: CASSLGTGGTAYEQYF; DNA: TGCGCCAGCAGCTTGGGGACAGGGGGTACCGCGTACGAGCAGTACTTC
length: 18; J: TRBJ2-2; size: few; D: .; V: TRBV4-1; CDR3: CASSQGPLGTSNTGELFF; DNA: TGCGCCAGCAGCCAAGGCCCCTTGGGGACTTCGAACACCGGGGAGCTGTTTTTT
length: 12; J: TRBJ2-3; size: .; D: TRBD1; V: TRBV29-1; CDR3: CSVGTGRSTQYF; DNA: TGCAGCGTGGGGACAGGGCGGAGTACGCAGTATTTT
length: 15; J: TRBJ1-2; size: .; D: TRBD1; V: TRBV12-3/TRBV12-4; CDR3: CASSRPGQGAYGYTF; DNA: TGTGCCAGCAGTAGACCGGGACAGGGGGCCTATGGCTACACCTTC
length: 14; J: TRBJ2-3; size: few; D: .; V: TRBV5-1; CDR3: CASSLGPGTDTQYF; DNA: TGCGCCAGCAGCTTAGGGCCTGGCACAGATACGCAGTATTTT
length: 13; J: TRBJ2-4; size: .; D: TRBD2; V: TRBV30; CDR3: CAWVKAGGNIQYF; DNA: TGTGCCTGGGTGAAGGCGGGAGGAAACATTCAGTACTTC
length: 14; J: TRBJ2-5; size: many; D: TRBD1; V: TRBV7-2; CDR3: CASSSGTAGGTQYF; DNA: TGTGCCAGCAGCTCGGGGACAGCCGGCGGGACCCAGTACTTC
length: 13; J: TRBJ1-1; size: .; D: .; V: TRBV10-3; CDR3: CAISEYNQAEAFF; DNA: TGTGCCATCAGTGAATACAACCAGGCTGAAGCTTTCTTT
length: 12; J: TRBJ1-5; size: few; D: .; V: TRBV6-5; CDR3: CASSSPGRDQHF; DNA: TGTGCCAGCAGTTCCCCGGGGAGGGACCAGCATTTT
length: 16; J: TRBJ1-2; size: .; D: .; V: TRBV3-1; CDR3: CASSQGTVGFGYGYTF; DNA: TGTGCCAGCAGCCAAGGGACGGTGGGGTTTGGCTATGGCTACACCTTC
length: 14; J: TRBJ2-3; size: .; D: .; V: TRBV6-1; CDR3: CAGTTGVSRDTQYF; DNA: TGTGCCGGTACTACAGGAGTGTCGAGAGATACGCAGTATTTT
length: 17; J: TRBJ2-3; size: once; D: .; V: TRBV27; CDR3: CASRWQNRPTSTDTQYF; DNA: TGTGCCAGCAGGTGGCAGAACCGCCCCACTAGCACAGATACGCAGTATTTT
length: 13; J: TRBJ1-2; size: few; D: TRBD1; V: TRBV7-3; CDR3: CASSSGTGSGYTF; DNA: TGTGCCAGCAGCTCCGGGACAGGGAGCGGCTACACCTTC
length: 15; J: TRBJ2-1; size: many; D: .; V: TRBV5-1; CDR3: CASSLISGTYNEQFF; DNA: TGCGCCAGCAGCTTGATTAGCGGCACGTACAATGAGCAGTTCTTC
length: 11; J: TRBJ2-7; size: few; D: .; V: TRBV29-1; CDR3: CSVEVAREQYF; DNA: TGCAGCGTTGAAGTGGCGCGGGAGCAGTACTTC
length: 12; J: TRBJ1-2; size: .; D: .; V: TRBV30; CDR3: CAWDLNRDGYTF; DNA: TGTGCCTGGGACCTCAACAGAGATGGCTACACCTTC
length: 15; J: TRBJ2-1; size: .; D: TRBD1; V: TRBV5-1; CDR3: CASSTGQGANNEQFF; DNA: TGCGCCAGCAGCACAGGACAGGGGGCCAACAATGAGCAGTTCTTC
length: 15; J: TRBJ2-1; size: few; D: .; V: TRBV6-1; CDR3: CASRGGQTKDNEQFF; DNA: TGTGCCAGCAGGGGGGGACAGACCAAAGACAATGAGCAGTTCTTC
length: 16; J: TRBJ2-5; size: once; D: TRBD2; V: TRBV20-1; CDR3: CSAAMPTSGRGETQYF; DNA: TGCAGTGCTGCCATGCCGACTAGCGGGAGGGGAGAGACCCAGTACTTC
length: 15; J: TRBJ2-2; size: .; D: .; V: TRBV7-9; CDR3: CASSLVSGFTGELFF; DNA: TGTGCCAGCAGCTTAGTGTCAGGTTTCACCGGGGAGCTGTTTTTT
length: 13; J: TRBJ1-1; size: .; D: .; V: TRBV6-5; CDR3: CASSYLGRTEAFF; DNA: TGTGCCAGCAGTTACCTGGGAAGGACTGAAGCTTTCTTT
length: 16; J: TRBJ1-2; size: few; D: .; V: TRBV12-3/TRBV12-4; CDR3: CASSSGVGRYADGYTF; DNA: TGTGCCAGCAGTTCAGGAGTCGGGAGATACGCCGACGGCTACACCTTC
length: 14; J: TRBJ2-7; size: few; D: TRBD2; V: TRBV12-3/TRBV12-4; CDR3: CASTSAGGAYEQYF; DNA: TGTGCCAGCACTTCAGCCGGGGGGGCCTACGAGCAGTACTTC
length: 15; J: TRBJ1-1; size: few; D: .; V: TRBV5-6; CDR3: CASSFALLRGTEAFF; DNA: TGTGCCAGCAGCTTTGCACTCCTGCGAGGCACTGAAGCTTTCTTT
length: 12; J: TRBJ1-5; size: .; D: .; V: TRBV5-6; CDR3: CASSRLLEPQHF; DNA: TGTGCCAGCAGCCGCCTGCTCGAACCCCAGCATTTT
length: 13; J: TRBJ1-2; size: .; D: .; V: TRBV7-2; CDR3: CASSASGYDGYTF; DNA: TGTGCCAGCAGCGCCTCGGGGTACGATGGCTACACCTTC
length: 13; J: TRBJ2-1; size: .; D: .; V: TRBV12-3/TRBV12-4; CDR3: CASSERLPPEQFF; DNA: TGTGCCAGCAGTGAACGACTGCCCCCAGAGCAGTTCTTC
length: 15; J: TRBJ1-3; size: .; D: .; V: TRBV6-1; CDR3: CASRDRGVSGNTIYF; DNA: TGTGCCAGCAGGGACCGTGGGGTCTCTGGAAACACCATATATTTT
length: 16; J: TRBJ2-1; size: .; D: .; V: TRBV3-1; CDR3: CASSQILGPGDDEQFF; DNA: TGTGCCAGCAGCCAAATTCTAGGGCCTGGCGACGATGAGCAGTTCTTC
length: 13; J: TRBJ2-7; size: few; D: .; V: TRBV11-2; CDR3: CASSSDGSGEQYF; DNA: TGTGCCAGCAGCTCCGACGGGTCTGGGGAGCAGTACTTC
length: 13; J: TRBJ1-1; size: .; D: .; V: TRBV27; CDR3: CASWGQWGTEAFF; DNA: TGTGCCAGCTGGGGCCAGTGGGGCACTGAAGCTTTCTTT
length: 12; J: TRBJ2-1; size: few; D: .; V: TRBV7-9; CDR3: CASSASVLAQFF; DNA: TGTGCCAGCAGCGCTAGCGTCTTAGCGCAGTTCTTC
length: 13; J: TRBJ1-1; size: few; D: .; V: TRBV11-2; CDR3: CASSMGVSTEAFF; DNA: TGTGCCAGCAGCATGGGGGTTAGCACTGAAGCTTTCTTT
length: 16; J: TRBJ1-1; size: .; D: .; V: TRBV6-2/TRBV6-3; CDR3: CASREGPTALDTEAFF; DNA: TGTGCCAGCAGGGAGGGTCCGACAGCTTTGGACACTGAAGCTTTCTTT
length: 18; J: TRBJ2-3; size: .; D: TRBD1; V: TRBV7-8; CDR3: CASSSGGTGISATDTQYF; DNA: TGTGCCAGCAGCTCTGGGGGGACAGGCATTTCGGCCACAGATACGCAGTATTTT
length: 15; J: TRBJ2-1; size: .; D: .; V: TRBV6-1; CDR3: CASSETDRSYNEQFF; DNA: TGTGCCAGCAGTGAGACAGATCGCTCCTACAATGAGCAGTTCTTC
length: 16; J: TRBJ2-7; size: few; D: TRBD2; V: TRBV15; CDR3: CATSRDMTSGSYEQYF; DNA: TGTGCCACCAGCAGAGATATGACTAGCGGGAGTTACGAGCAGTACTTC
length: 15; J: TRBJ2-3; size: few; D: .; V: TRBV27; CDR3: CASSPQLPGLDTQYF; DNA: TGTGCCAGCAGTCCCCAACTCCCGGGGCTCGATACGCAGTATTTT
length: 15; J: TRBJ2-4; size: .; D: .; V: TRBV7-9; CDR3: CASSLGAGARNIQYF; DNA: TGTGCCAGCAGCTTAGGTGCGGGGGCACGGAACATTCAGTACTTC
length: 14; J: TRBJ2-1; size: many; D: .; V: TRBV27; CDR3: CASSLQGSYNEQFF; DNA: TGTGCCAGCAGTTTACAGGGTTCCTACAATGAGCAGTTCTTC
length: 16; J: TRBJ1-2; size: .; D: .; V: TRBV7-9; CDR3: CASSLVWSGYEYGYTF; DNA: TGTGCCAGCAGCTTAGTATGGTCAGGGTATGAGTATGGCTACACCTTC